This T cell receptor (beta chain) was sequenced for a study of CD8+ T cells in alopecia areata. The V end lost 7 bases, the J end lost 8 bases, and 11 bases lay between the germline ends. The CDR3 consists of 11 residues. Germline assignment: CDR1 SQVTM and CDR2 ANQGSEA. Reverse transcribed after extraction, RNA yielded cDNA as the sequencing template. Profiling relied on immunoSEQ multiplex PCR, and the TCRdb table lists in-frame clones only, not all of them. The data show roughly 170,000 clones, over 50% seen once. The gene calls are TRBV29-1 and TRBJ2-2; unclear D gene. This receptor was obtained from a human donor with alopecia areata. Material: CD4+ T cells sorted from blood, obtained at week 0. CDR3 coding DNA: TGCAGCGGAAGTAACGGAGGGGAGCTGTTTTTT. Its protein is CSGSNGGELFF.